The 14 T cell receptor beta chains below come from one sample, sequenced in a study of identifying expanded T cells in peripheral blood. Profiling relied on immunoSEQ multiplex PCR, and the TCRdb table lists in-frame clones only, not all of them. The data hold 95,000 to 150,000 clones, with 75% to 90% observed a single time. The sequencing sample was made of blood. These receptors were taken from a person between 18 and 75 years old in good health.

V and J are TRBV6-5 and TRBJ1-2, with 11 bases identical to TRBD1. The germline CDR1 and CDR2 sequences are MNHEY and SVGAGI. This CDR3 contains 14 residues. Trimming cost V 6 bases and J 6 bases; bases outside gene matches: 6. This chain's CDR3 is CASRQSGQGDGYTF. CDR3 in DNA: TGTGCCAGCAGGCAGTCGGGACAGGGGGATGGCTACACCTTC.

V usage is TRBV15 and J usage is TRBJ2-7, with D uncertain. The germline CDR1 and CDR2 sequences are LNHNV and YYDKDF (reference sequence). Trimming shortened V by 0 bases and J by 4 bases, and 4 bases separated the two germline ends. The CDR3 is 12 amino acids. This CDR3 is CATSRDRYEQYF. In DNA form, the CDR3 reads TGTGCCACCAGCAGAGACCGGTACGAGCAGTACTTC.

This chain connects TRBV7-9 to TRBJ2-3; D is uncertain. The V end was cut by 5 bases, the J end by 3 bases, with 12 bases between. The germline gives CDR1 SEHNR, CDR2 FQNEAQ (reference sequence). CDR3 size: 14 residues. The CDR3 loop reads CASSPSETTDTQYF. The CDR3 region has the DNA TGTGCCAGCAGCCCGTCGGAGACGACAGATACGCAGTATTTT.

J is TRBJ2-5 and V is TRBV5-4; 8 nucleotides align to TRBD2. The CDR3 runs to 15 residues. Losses at the gene ends were 4 bases for V and 5 bases for J; bases not matched to a gene: 10. Germline values: CDR1 SGHNT, CDR2 YYREEE (reference sequence). Here the CDR3 DNA reads TGTGCCAGCAGCGGGCCGGGACTAGTTATGGAGACCCAGTACTTC. It specifies CASSGPGLVMETQYF.

The rearrangement uses TRBV7-8 and TRBJ1-2; the D gene is possibly TRBD1 (5 bases). Trimming took 8 bases from V and 4 from J, leaving 20 bases between them. CDR3 size: 15 residues. Per the germline V gene, CDR1 is SGHVS and CDR2 is FQNEAQ. The CDR3 DNA reads TGTGCCAGCGGGGGGGACGTCGTCCTCTTCTATGGCTACACCTTC. This translates into CASGGDVVLFYGYTF.

The chain carries TRBV30 and TRBJ1-5; D is uncertain. The CDR3 sequence is 13 residues long. V lost 6 bases, J lost 4 bases, and 13 bases lay in between. Germline CDR1 reads GTSNPN; CDR2 reads SVGIG (reference sequence). CDR3 sequence: CACNQAFNQPQHF. In nucleotides, the CDR3 is TGTGCCTGTAACCAGGCTTTTAATCAGCCCCAGCATTTT.

This rearrangement joins TRBV5-4 to TRBJ2-3; 9 positions agree with TRBD2. V lost 4 bases and J lost 2; bases outside the gene matches: 14. In germline, CDR1 is SGHNT, CDR2 YYREEE (reference sequence). CDR3 length equals 18 residues. The CDR3 sequence: CASSLPWGLAGNTDTQYF. The CDR3 region has the DNA TGTGCCAGCAGCCTCCCATGGGGGCTAGCGGGGAACACAGATACGCAGTATTTT.

V gene TRBV7-2 combines with J gene TRBJ1-3; D ambiguous. Germline V gene data show CDR1 as SGHTA and CDR2 as FQGNSA. The CDR3 has 15 residues. V was cut by 6 bases and J by 4 bases, with 16 bases left in between. As DNA, the CDR3 is TGTGCCAGCAGTACTTTATTAGCGGGGGGAAACACCATATATTTT. Translating it yields CASSTLLAGGNTIYF.

The chain carries TRBV27 and TRBJ1-4; D gene uncertain. V shed 6 bases and J shed 4 bases, with 6 bases lying between them. Germline loops: CDR1 MNHEY, CDR2 SMNVEV (reference sequence). The CDR3 has 12 residues. The CDR3 protein is CASRGYNEKLFF. The CDR3 DNA follows: TGTGCCAGCAGGGGTTATAATGAAAAACTGTTTTTT.

The rearrangement uses TRBV30 and TRBJ2-1, with 7 bases matching TRBD1. The CDR3 loop spans 12 amino acids. Germline CDR1 GTSNPN, CDR2 SVGIG (reference sequence). J lost 4 bases, V lost 5 bases, and 2 bases had no gene match. This CDR3 is CAWGQEYNEQFF. The CDR3 bases are TGTGCCTGGGGACAGGAATACAATGAGCAGTTCTTC.

By share of the sample, this clone is medium-sized. This chain links TRBV18 with TRBJ1-6; the D is unclear. CDR3 length equals 14 residues. Trimming left V 2 bases short and J 8 bases short, with 10 bases between. Germline assignment: CDR1 KGHSH and CDR2 LQKENI. The CDR3 protein is CASSPSARDSPLHF. The CDR3 region has the DNA TGTGCCAGCTCACCATCGGCTAGAGATTCACCCCTCCACTTT.

The V call is TRBV7-8, the J call TRBJ2-7; D is unresolved. The CDR3 totals 13 residues. V was cut by 0 bases and J by 5 bases, with 8 bases left in between. From germline, CDR1 is SGHVS and CDR2 FQNEAQ. The CDR3, as DNA: TGTGCCAGCAGCTTAGCGCAGACCAACGAGCAGTACTTC. Residues: CASSLAQTNEQYF.

The chain uses TRBV6-6 and TRBJ2-3; D is possibly TRBD1 (6 bases). V was trimmed by 7 bases and J by 3 bases, leaving 20 bases between them. From germline, CDR1 is MNHNY and CDR2 SVGAGI (reference sequence). The CDR3 contains 16 residues. Here the CDR3 DNA reads TGTGCCAGCACCCAAAATTACAGGGTTGGGACAGATACGCAGTATTTT. It encodes CASTQNYRVGTDTQYF.

This sequence joins TRBV18 and TRBJ2-4; D is undetermined. V lost 3 bases, J lost 5 bases, and 17 bases lay in between. The length of the CDR3 is 16 residues. Germline CDR1 is KGHSH and CDR2 is LQKENI. The CDR3 reads CASSPPLGNLQNIQYF. CDR3 nucleotide sequence: TGTGCCAGCTCACCGCCGTTGGGGAATCTGCAAAACATTCAGTACTTC.